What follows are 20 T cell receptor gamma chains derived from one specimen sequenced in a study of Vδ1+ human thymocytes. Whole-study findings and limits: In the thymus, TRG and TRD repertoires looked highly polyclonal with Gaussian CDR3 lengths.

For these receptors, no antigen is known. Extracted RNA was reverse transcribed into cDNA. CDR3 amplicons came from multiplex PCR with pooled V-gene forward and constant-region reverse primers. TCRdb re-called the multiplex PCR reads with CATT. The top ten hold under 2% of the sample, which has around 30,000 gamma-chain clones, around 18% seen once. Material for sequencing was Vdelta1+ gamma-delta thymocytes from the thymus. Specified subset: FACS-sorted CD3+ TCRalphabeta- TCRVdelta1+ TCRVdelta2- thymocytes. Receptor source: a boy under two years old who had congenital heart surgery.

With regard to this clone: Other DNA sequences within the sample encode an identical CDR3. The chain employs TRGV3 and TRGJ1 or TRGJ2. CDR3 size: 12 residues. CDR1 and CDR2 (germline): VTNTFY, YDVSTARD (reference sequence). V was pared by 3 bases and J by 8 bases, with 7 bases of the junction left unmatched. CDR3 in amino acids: CATWDGLDKKLF. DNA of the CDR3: TGTGCCACCTGGGACGGGCTGGATAAGAAACTCTTT.

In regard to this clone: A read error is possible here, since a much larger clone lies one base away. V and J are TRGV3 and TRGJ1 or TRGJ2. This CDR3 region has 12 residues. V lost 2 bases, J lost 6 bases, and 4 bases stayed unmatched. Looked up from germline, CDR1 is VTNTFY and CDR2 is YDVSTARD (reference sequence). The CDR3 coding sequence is TGTGCCACCTGGGACACGCCTTATAAGAAACTCTTT. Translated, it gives CATWDTPYKKLF.

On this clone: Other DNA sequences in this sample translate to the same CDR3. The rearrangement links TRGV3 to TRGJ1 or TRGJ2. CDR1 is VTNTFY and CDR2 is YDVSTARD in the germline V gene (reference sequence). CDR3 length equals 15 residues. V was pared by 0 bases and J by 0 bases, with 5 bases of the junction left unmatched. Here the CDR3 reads CATWDRPSNYYKKLF. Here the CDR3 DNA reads TGTGCCACCTGGGACAGGCCGTCGAATTATTATAAGAAACTCTTT.

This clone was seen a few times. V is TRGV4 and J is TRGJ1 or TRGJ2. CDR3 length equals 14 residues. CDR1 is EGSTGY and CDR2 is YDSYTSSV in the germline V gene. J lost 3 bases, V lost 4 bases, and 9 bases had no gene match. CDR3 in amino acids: CATWDEGSYYKKLF. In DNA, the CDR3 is TGTGCCACCTGGGACGAGGGGAGTTATTATAAGAAACTCTTT.

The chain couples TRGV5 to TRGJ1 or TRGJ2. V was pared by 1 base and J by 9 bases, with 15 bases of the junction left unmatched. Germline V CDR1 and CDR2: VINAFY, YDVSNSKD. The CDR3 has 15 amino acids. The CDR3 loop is CATWDSPTQDGKKLF. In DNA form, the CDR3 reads TGTGCCACCTGGGACAGCCCCACCCAGGATGGTAAGAAACTCTTT.

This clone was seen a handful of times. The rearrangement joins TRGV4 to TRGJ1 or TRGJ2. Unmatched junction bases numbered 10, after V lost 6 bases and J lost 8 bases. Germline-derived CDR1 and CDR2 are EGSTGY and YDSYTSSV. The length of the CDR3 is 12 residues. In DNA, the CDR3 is TGTGCCACCTGGTCCGAACCGGATAAGAAACTCTTT. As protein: CATWSEPDKKLF.

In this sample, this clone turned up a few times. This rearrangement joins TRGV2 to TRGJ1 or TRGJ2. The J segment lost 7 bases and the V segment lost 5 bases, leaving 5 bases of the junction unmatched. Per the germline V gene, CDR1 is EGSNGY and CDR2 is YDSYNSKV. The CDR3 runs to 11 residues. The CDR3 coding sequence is TGTGCCACCTGGGGTGGCTATAAGAAACTCTTT. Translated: CATWGGYKKLF.

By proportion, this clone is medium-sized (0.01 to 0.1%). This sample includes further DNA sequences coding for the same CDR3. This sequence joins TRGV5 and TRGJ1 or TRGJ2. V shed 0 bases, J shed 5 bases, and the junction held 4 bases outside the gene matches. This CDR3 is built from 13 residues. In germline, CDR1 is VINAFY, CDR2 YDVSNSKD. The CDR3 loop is CATWDRLDYKKLF. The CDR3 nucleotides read TGTGCCACCTGGGACAGGCTGGATTATAAGAAACTCTTT.

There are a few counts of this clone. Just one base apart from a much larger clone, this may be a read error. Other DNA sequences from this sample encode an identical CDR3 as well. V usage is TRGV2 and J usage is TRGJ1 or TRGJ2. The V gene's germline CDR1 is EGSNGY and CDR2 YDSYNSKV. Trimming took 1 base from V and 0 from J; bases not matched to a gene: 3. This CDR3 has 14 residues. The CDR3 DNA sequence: TGTGCCACCTGGGACGGCCTGAATTATTATAAGAAACTCTTT. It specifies CATWDGLNYYKKLF.

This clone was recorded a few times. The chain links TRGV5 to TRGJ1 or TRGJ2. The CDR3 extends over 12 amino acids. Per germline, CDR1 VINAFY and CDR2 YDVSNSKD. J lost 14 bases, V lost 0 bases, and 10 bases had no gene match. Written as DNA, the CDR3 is TGTGCCACCTGGGACAGGCCGGTGTGGGAACTCTTT. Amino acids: CATWDRPVWELF.

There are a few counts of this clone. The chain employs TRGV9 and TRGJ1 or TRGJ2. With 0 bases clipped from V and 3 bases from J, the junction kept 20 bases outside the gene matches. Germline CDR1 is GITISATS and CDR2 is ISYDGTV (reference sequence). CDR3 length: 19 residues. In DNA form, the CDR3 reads TGTGCCTTGTGGGAGGTGCGAAAGAGTGGAGGCGAATTTTATTATAAGAAACTCTTT. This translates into CALWEVRKSGGEFYYKKLF.

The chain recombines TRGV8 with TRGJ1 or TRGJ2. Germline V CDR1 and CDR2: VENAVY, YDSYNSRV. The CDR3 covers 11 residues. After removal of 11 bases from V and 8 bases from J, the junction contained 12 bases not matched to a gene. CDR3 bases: TGTGCCATTTGTGCAGTCAATAAGAAACTCTTT. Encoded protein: CAICAVNKKLF.

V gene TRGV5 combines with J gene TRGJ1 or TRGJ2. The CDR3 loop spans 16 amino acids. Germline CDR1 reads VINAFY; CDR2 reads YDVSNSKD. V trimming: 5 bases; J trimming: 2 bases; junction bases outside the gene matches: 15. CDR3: CATWGRNDHDYYKKLF. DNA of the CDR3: TGTGCCACCTGGGGCCGAAACGACCACGATTATTATAAGAAACTCTTT.

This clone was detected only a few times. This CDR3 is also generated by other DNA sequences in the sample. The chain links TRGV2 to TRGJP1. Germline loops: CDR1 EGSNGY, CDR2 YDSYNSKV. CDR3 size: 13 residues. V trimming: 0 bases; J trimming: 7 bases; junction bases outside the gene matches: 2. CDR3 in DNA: TGTGCCACCTGGGACGGGCTTGGTTGGTTCAAGATATTT. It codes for CATWDGLGWFKIF.

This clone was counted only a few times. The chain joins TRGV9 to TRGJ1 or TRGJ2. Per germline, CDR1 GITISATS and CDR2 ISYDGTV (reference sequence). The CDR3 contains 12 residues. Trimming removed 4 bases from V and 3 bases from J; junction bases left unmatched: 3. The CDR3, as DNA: TGTGCCTTGTGGGACCGTTATTATAAGAAACTCTTT. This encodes CALWDRYYKKLF.

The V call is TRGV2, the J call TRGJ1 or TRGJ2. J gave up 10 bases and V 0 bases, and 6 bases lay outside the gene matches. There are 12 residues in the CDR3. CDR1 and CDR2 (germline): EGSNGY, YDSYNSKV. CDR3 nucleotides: TGTGCCACCTGGGACGGGCTAGAGAAGAAACTCTTT. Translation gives CATWDGLEKKLF.

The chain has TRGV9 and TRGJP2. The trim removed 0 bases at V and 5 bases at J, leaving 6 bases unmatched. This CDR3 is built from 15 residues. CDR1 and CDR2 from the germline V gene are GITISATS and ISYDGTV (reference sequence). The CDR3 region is CALWEVHGSDWIKTF. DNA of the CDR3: TGTGCCTTGTGGGAGGTGCATGGAAGTGATTGGATCAAGACGTTT.

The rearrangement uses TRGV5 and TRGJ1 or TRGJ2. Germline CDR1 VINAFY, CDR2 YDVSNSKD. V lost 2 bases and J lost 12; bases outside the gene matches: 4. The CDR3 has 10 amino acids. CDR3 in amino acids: CATWDTAKLF. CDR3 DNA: TGTGCCACCTGGGACACGGCGAAACTCTTT.

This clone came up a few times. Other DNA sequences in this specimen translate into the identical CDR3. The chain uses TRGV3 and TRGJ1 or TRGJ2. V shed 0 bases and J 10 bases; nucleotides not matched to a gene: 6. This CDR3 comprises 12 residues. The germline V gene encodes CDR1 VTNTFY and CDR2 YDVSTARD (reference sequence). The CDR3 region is CATWDRRTKKLF. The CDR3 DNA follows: TGTGCCACCTGGGACAGGCGTACCAAGAAACTCTTT.

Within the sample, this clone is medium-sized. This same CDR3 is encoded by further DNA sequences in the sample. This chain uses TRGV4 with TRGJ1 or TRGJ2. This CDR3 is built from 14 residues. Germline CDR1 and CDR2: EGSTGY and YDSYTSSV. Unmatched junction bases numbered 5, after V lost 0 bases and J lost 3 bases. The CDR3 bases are TGTGCCACCTGGGATGGGCCGAGTTATTATAAGAAACTCTTT. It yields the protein CATWDGPSYYKKLF.